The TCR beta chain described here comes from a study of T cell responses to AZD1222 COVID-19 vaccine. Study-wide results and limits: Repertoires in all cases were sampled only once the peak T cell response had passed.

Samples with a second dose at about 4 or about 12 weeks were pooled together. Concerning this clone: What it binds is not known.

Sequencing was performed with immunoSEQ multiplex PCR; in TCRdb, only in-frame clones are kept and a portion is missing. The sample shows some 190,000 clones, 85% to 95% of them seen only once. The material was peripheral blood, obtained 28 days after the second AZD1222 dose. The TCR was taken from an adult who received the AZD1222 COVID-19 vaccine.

In DNA form, the CDR3 reads TGTGCCAGCAGCCACGGACTAGCGGGGCCACACAGCTCCTACGAGCAGTACTTC. It is translated as CASSHGLAGPHSSYEQYF. The chain recombines TRBV3-1 (or the pseudogene TRBV3-2) with TRBJ2-7; 12 nucleotides line up with TRBD2. The CDR3 is 18 amino acids. V shed 3 bases and J 0 bases; nucleotides not matched to a gene: 9. CDR1 is LGHDT, CDR2 YNNKEL, per germline (reference sequence).